Each of the 6 T cell receptor beta chains below was sequenced from the same sample in a study of shared clonotypes between healthy human individuals. Selected positively for CCR7 and CD45RO-negative, naive CD8 cells excluded terminally differentiated effector memory CD45RA+ cells. Only in-frame clones appear in the TCRdb table, and some are missing; sequencing was by immunoSEQ multiplex PCR. The sample lists about 1,800,000 clones; about 95% were seen once. Sequencing was carried out using naive CD8+ T cells sorted from blood. These receptors originate from a man aged 18 to 29 in good health.

The rearrangement uses TRBV5-4 and TRBJ2-7; the D gene is possibly TRBD1 (6 bases). CDR3 length: 13 residues. Germline V gives CDR1 SGHNT, CDR2 YYREEE (reference sequence). V lost 1 base and J lost 5, with 10 bases in between. The DNA for the CDR3 is TGTGCCAGCAGCTTGAACAGGGTAAACGAGCAGTACTTC. Encoded protein: CASSLNRVNEQYF.

This chain uses TRBV15 with TRBJ2-7, with 7 bases matching TRBD2. CDR3 length: 13 amino acids. V lost 5 bases, J lost 6 bases, and 7 bases stayed unmatched. Germline CDR1 LNHNV, CDR2 YYDKDF (reference sequence). CDR3 amino acids: CATSERGGGEQYF. The DNA of the CDR3 is TGTGCCACCAGCGAGCGGGGCGGAGGCGAGCAGTACTTC.

V is TRBV5-3 and J is TRBJ1-2, with D perhaps TRBD1 (5 bases). TRBV5-3 is noted as an ORF with a role that remains uncertain. V shed 3 bases and J shed 0 bases, with 18 bases lying between them. The CDR3 has 17 amino acids. CDR3 sequence reads: CARSWRATRGANYGYTF. The CDR3 nucleotides read TGTGCCAGAAGCTGGAGGGCCACAAGGGGAGCTAACTATGGCTACACCTTC.

This sequence joins TRBV28 and TRBJ1-2; D is perhaps TRBD1 (5 bases). CDR3 length: 15 residues. Germline CDR1 MDHEN, CDR2 SYDVKM. V was shortened by 6 bases and J by 3 bases, with 17 bases between the two germline ends. This chain's CDR3 is CASRPTAWGYYGYTF. The CDR3 DNA sequence: TGTGCCAGCAGACCGACAGCGTGGGGATACTATGGCTACACCTTC.

This clone came up once. The genes are TRBV23-1 and TRBJ2-7; TRBD1 matches at 8 bases. TRBV23-1 is annotated as an ORF whose role is uncertain. The ends lost 6 bases at V and 5 bases at J; junction bases unmatched: 3. The CDR3 covers 12 residues. CDR3 sequence: CASRTGDHEQYF. The CDR3 nucleotides are TGCGCCAGCAGGACAGGGGACCACGAGCAGTACTTC.

As concerns this clone: Other nucleotide sequences from this sample produce the same CDR3. This chain links TRBV30 with TRBJ2-7; D unclear. V dropped 0 bases and J dropped 5 bases, with 2 bases sitting between them. CDR3 size: 10 residues. CDR1 GTSNPN and CDR2 SVGIG come from the germline V gene (reference sequence). The CDR3 here is CAWSVHEQYF. As DNA, the CDR3 is TGTGCCTGGAGTGTACACGAGCAGTACTTC.